The 19 T cell receptor beta chains below come from one sample, sequenced in a study of cytomegalovirus exposure and HLA in healthy donors. Amplification used 60 Vbeta primers and 13 Jbeta primers. The data were produced by immunoSEQ multiplex PCR, yet TCRdb's version contains in-frame clones alone and is incomplete. Among 130,000 to 150,000 clones listed, 78% were seen once. The material sequenced was PBMCs. The receptors originated from a man in his forties in good health and CMV-seropositive.

The CDR3 nucleotides read TGTGCCAGCAGATTAACAGGGGTAGCCAAAAACATTCAGTACTTC. Encoded protein: CASRLTGVAKNIQYF. This sequence joins TRBV27 and TRBJ2-4; 7 bases are shared with TRBD1. CDR1 is MNHEY, CDR2 SMNVEV, per germline (reference sequence). The CDR3 length is 15 residues. V was pared by 6 bases and J by 0 bases, with 5 bases of the junction left unmatched.

The chain uses TRBV30 and TRBJ2-3; D remains unclear. V was pared by 3 bases and J by 2 bases, with 9 bases between. Germline V gene lookup returns CDR1 GTSNPN and CDR2 SVGIG (reference sequence). The CDR3 length is 13 residues. CDR3 loop: CAWRATTTDTQYF. The DNA for the CDR3 is TGTGCCTGGAGGGCGACAACCACAGATACGCAGTATTTT.

The V gene is TRBV29-1, the J gene TRBJ2-1; 7 bases align to TRBD1. Germline CDR1 is SQVTM and CDR2 is ANQGSEA. The J segment lost 8 bases and the V segment lost 3 bases, leaving 4 bases of the junction unmatched. This CDR3 is 12 amino acids long. The chain's CDR3 is CSVEGQSHEQFF. CDR3 sequence (DNA): TGCAGCGTTGAGGGACAGTCCCATGAGCAGTTCTTC.

This chain uses TRBV6-5 with TRBJ2-5, with D possibly TRBD2 on 5 matching bases. V lost 5 bases, J lost 5 bases, and 12 bases lay in between. Germline V gives CDR1 MNHEY, CDR2 SVGAGI. The CDR3 totals 13 residues. CDR3 residues: CASSEWQRETQYF. For the CDR3, the DNA is TGTGCCAGCAGTGAATGGCAGCGGGAGACCCAGTACTTC.

This clone was observed a single time. The CDR3 DNA sequence: TGTGCCAGCACCTCCGTTCGGGGGGGGGCCAACGTCCTGACTTTC. Amino acid sequence: CASTSVRGGANVLTF. The J gene is TRBJ2-6, the V gene TRBV6-1, with D perhaps TRBD2 (6 bases). CDR3 length: 15 amino acids. The germline V gene has CDR1 MNHNS and CDR2 SASEGT. Trimming stripped 7 bases from V and 4 bases from J, with 14 bases between.

The V and J genes are TRBV5-1 and TRBJ2-6; D call uncertain. The CDR3 is 14 residues long. The V gene's germline CDR1 is SGHRS and CDR2 YFSETQ. Trimming pared 5 bases from V and 0 bases from J, leaving 6 bases between. CDR3 DNA sequence: TGCGCCAGCAGAACTGACTCTGGGGCCAACGTCCTGACTTTC. This encodes CASRTDSGANVLTF. The whole variable domain, filled in from reference TRBV5-1 and TRBJ2-6, reads KAGVTQTPRYLIKTRGQQVTLSCSPISGHRSVSWYQQTPGQGLQFLFEYFSETQRNKGNFPGRFSGRQFSNSRSEMNVSTLELGDSALYLCASRTDSGANVLTFGAGSRLTVL.

This clone was counted only a few times. The J gene is TRBJ1-1, the V gene TRBV7-3; the D is unclear. There are 13 residues in the CDR3. Germline-derived CDR1 and CDR2 are SGHTA and FQGTGA. Deletions cut 4 bases from V and 3 bases from J, with 9 bases between. CDR3: CASSSGPDTEAFF. The CDR3 DNA reads TGTGCCAGCAGCTCAGGTCCGGACACTGAAGCTTTCTTT.

The gene calls are TRBV28 and TRBJ1-1, with D perhaps matching TRBD1 (5 bases). CDR3 length: 13 residues. Germline V gene data show CDR1 as MDHEN and CDR2 as SYDVKM. V was cut by 10 bases and J by 3 bases, with 15 bases left in between. Here the CDR3 DNA reads TGTGCCACCATCCGGGACTTATACACTGAAGCTTTCTTT. Protein: CATIRDLYTEAFF.

CDR3 nucleotide sequence: TGTGCCAGCTCACCAACAGGACCCACCCCCGGGCAGTACTTC. Residues: CASSPTGPTPGQYF. The chain is built from TRBV18 and TRBJ2-5; D possibly corresponds to TRBD1 (5 bases). This CDR3 is 14 amino acids long. Germline assignment: CDR1 KGHSH and CDR2 LQKENI. Between the trimmed V and J ends, which lost 2 bases and 11 bases, there was a span of 18 bases.

The gene calls are TRBV7-3 and TRBJ1-2; possible D gene TRBD1, 5 bases. CDR1 and CDR2 (germline): SGHTA, FQGTGA. The V end was cut by 0 bases, the J end by 8 bases, with 16 bases between. The CDR3 consists of 15 residues. This CDR3 reads CASSLTSGGWGGYTF. The CDR3 nucleotides are TGTGCCAGCAGCTTAACGTCGGGGGGATGGGGAGGCTACACCTTC.

V and J are TRBV18 and TRBJ1-5; D gene uncertain. From germline, CDR1 is KGHSH and CDR2 LQKENI. Trimming shortened V by 6 bases and J by 6 bases, and 15 bases separated the two germline ends. CDR3 length: 14 residues. CDR3 sequence (DNA): TGTGCCAGCTCGCCCACAGCGGGAGGTCAGCCCCAGCATTTT. Amino acids: CASSPTAGGQPQHF.

The chain has TRBV19 and TRBJ2-2; D remains ambiguous. Germline assignment: CDR1 LNHDA and CDR2 SQIVND (reference sequence). The CDR3 consists of 15 residues. V shed 1 base and J shed 6 bases, with 12 bases lying between them. The CDR3 loop reads CASSIVNLLAGELFF. The DNA of the CDR3 is TGTGCCAGTAGTATAGTGAACTTATTGGCCGGGGAGCTGTTTTTT.

The V and J genes are TRBV6-6 and TRBJ1-1; a possible D gene is TRBD1 (5 bases). Germline V gives CDR1 MNHNY, CDR2 SVGAGI (reference sequence). This CDR3 is 12 amino acids long. V was shortened by 5 bases and J by 7 bases, with 11 bases between the two germline ends. CDR3 in DNA: TGTGCCAGCAGTCCTCAGACAGATGAAGCTTTCTTT. Translating it yields CASSPQTDEAFF.

This chain connects TRBV7-2 to TRBJ2-1, with TRBD1 matching 7 bases. The V segment lost 5 bases and the J segment 3 bases; nucleotides outside the gene matches: 7. This CDR3 has 15 residues. From germline, CDR1 is SGHTA and CDR2 FQGNSA. The CDR3 loop is CASSPKTGNYNEQFF. The CDR3 DNA reads TGTGCCAGCAGCCCGAAGACAGGGAACTACAATGAGCAGTTCTTC.

The chain recombines TRBV5-1 with TRBJ1-4, with 8 positions matching TRBD1. The CDR3 sequence is 16 residues long. Germline-derived CDR1 and CDR2 are SGHRS and YFSETQ. The V gene end was trimmed by 2 bases and the J gene end by 8 bases; junction bases not matched to a gene: 11. CDR3 region: CASSLFNRGNEEKLFF. The CDR3 DNA sequence: TGCGCCAGCAGCTTATTTAACAGGGGGAATGAAGAAAAACTGTTTTTT.

This clone was observed a few times. This chain joins TRBV9 and TRBJ2-3; TRBD2 matches 8 bases. CDR1 is SGDLS, CDR2 YYNGEE, per germline. This CDR3 comprises 17 residues. V trimming: 0 bases; J trimming: 4 bases; junction bases outside the gene matches: 10. The CDR3 DNA sequence: TGTGCCAGCAGCGTAGGAGTCGGGAGGGCCGTGGCAGATACGCAGTATTTT. This sequence encodes CASSVGVGRAVADTQYF.

The J gene is TRBJ2-7, the V gene TRBV19; D not resolved. CDR1 LNHDA and CDR2 SQIVND come from the germline V gene (reference sequence). Trimming pared 1 base from V and 5 bases from J, leaving 15 bases between. CDR3 length: 15 amino acids. The CDR3 loop is CASSIVASSPNEQYF. CDR3 in DNA: TGTGCCAGTAGTATAGTCGCGTCGAGCCCCAACGAGCAGTACTTC.

V gene TRBV15 combines with J gene TRBJ2-1; TRBD2 matches at 12 bases. The CDR3 loop spans 18 amino acids. Germline assignment: CDR1 LNHNV and CDR2 YYDKDF (reference sequence). V lost 0 bases, J lost 5 bases, and 8 bases stayed unmatched. DNA of the CDR3: TGTGCCACCAGCAGAGATCGCCCCGGGACTAGCGGGCACAATGAGCAGTTCTTC. It yields the protein CATSRDRPGTSGHNEQFF.

The chain employs TRBV13 and TRBJ1-5; 8 nucleotides align to TRBD1. This CDR3 has 14 residues. The J segment lost 3 bases and the V segment lost 5 bases, leaving 3 bases of the junction unmatched. CDR1 and CDR2 from the germline V gene are PRHDT and FYEKMQ (reference sequence). The CDR3 DNA follows: TGTGCCAGCAGCGGACAGGGTGACAATCAGCCCCAGCATTTT. Protein product: CASSGQGDNQPQHF.